This passage covers 25 T cell receptor beta chains from one sample sequenced in a study of shared clonotypes between healthy human individuals. TCRdb's copy holds only in-frame clones and misses some; the assay was immunoSEQ multiplex PCR. The sample lists approximately 2.4 million clones; approximately 94% were seen once. Sequencing used naive CD4+ T cells sorted from blood. Described subset: CD45RA+ positively selected. All receptors come from a man aged 18 to 29 in good health.

Comments on this clone: The same CDR3 also results from other DNA sequences found in this sample. This sequence joins TRBV5-1 and TRBJ2-2; 13 nucleotides line up with TRBD2. CDR3 length: 15 amino acids. V dropped 4 bases and J dropped 5; count of bases not matched to a gene: 2. Germline-derived CDR1 and CDR2 are SGHRS and YFSETQ. The CDR3 reads CASSRTSGSTGELFF. DNA of the CDR3: TGCGCCAGCAGCAGGACTAGCGGGAGTACCGGGGAGCTGTTTTTT. Looking up the rest from reference TRBV5-1 and TRBJ2-2 gives the full variable domain: KAGVTQTPRYLIKTRGQQVTLSCSPISGHRSVSWYQQTPGQGLQFLFEYFSETQRNKGNFPGRFSGRQFSNSRSEMNVSTLELGDSALYLCASSRTSGSTGELFFGEGSRLTVL.

V and J are TRBV4-1 and TRBJ1-1; D gene uncertain. Germline values: CDR1 MGHRA, CDR2 YSYEKL. The CDR3 sequence is 13 residues long. V was shortened by 0 bases and J by 1 base, with 3 bases between the two germline ends. CDR3 nucleotide sequence: TGCGCCAGCAGCCAAGATAAGAACACTGAAGCTTTCTTT. Translation: CASSQDKNTEAFF.

V is TRBV7-2 and J is TRBJ2-3; D gene ambiguous. The CDR3 is 16 amino acids. CDR1 SGHTA and CDR2 FQGNSA come from the germline V gene. V was pared by 6 bases and J by 0 bases, with 16 bases between. CDR3 residues: CASRSKTGSSTDTQYF. As DNA, the CDR3 is TGTGCCAGCAGATCAAAGACCGGGTCTAGCACAGATACGCAGTATTTT.

The gene calls are TRBV10-3 and TRBJ2-3; D might be TRBD1 (5 bases). This CDR3 has 15 residues. CDR1 and CDR2 (germline): ENHRY, SYGVKD. V lost 7 bases and J lost 0, with 14 bases in between. As DNA, the CDR3 is TGTGCCATCAAAACGGACATTGGAAGCACAGATACGCAGTATTTT. Translating it yields CAIKTDIGSTDTQYF.

In the case of this clone: The sample holds other DNA sequences that translate to the same CDR3. The gene calls are TRBV5-4 and TRBJ2-5; no reliable D call. This CDR3 contains 13 residues. V was clipped by 2 bases and J by 1 base, with 6 bases between them. Germline CDR1 is SGHNT and CDR2 is YYREEE (reference sequence). In DNA form, the CDR3 reads TGTGCCAGCAGCTTCCCTAGCCAAGAGACCCAGTACTTC. Translated, it gives CASSFPSQETQYF. The whole variable domain, filled in from reference TRBV5-4 and TRBJ2-5, reads ETGVTQSPTHLIKTRGQQVTLRCSSQSGHNTVSWYQQALGQGPQFIFQYYREEENGRGNFPPRFSGLQFPNYSSELNVNALELDDSALYLCASSFPSQETQYFGPGTRLLVL.

V gene TRBV7-9 combines with J gene TRBJ2-3; weak D call: TRBD2 (5 bases). The germline V gene has CDR1 SEHNR and CDR2 FQNEAQ (reference sequence). The V end was cut by 0 bases, the J end by 10 bases, with 14 bases between. There are 14 residues in the CDR3. The CDR3 loop reads CASSLAGDKRPQYF. CDR3 DNA sequence: TGTGCCAGCAGCTTAGCGGGAGATAAGCGTCCGCAGTATTTT.

The chain joins TRBV5-4 to TRBJ2-1; 11 positions agree with TRBD2. The junction had 6 bases not matched to a gene; V was cut back by 0 bases and J by 4 bases. Germline CDR1 and CDR2: SGHNT and YYREEE (reference sequence). This CDR3 comprises 17 residues. The CDR3 DNA reads as TGTGCCAGCAGCTTGGCCCTGGTAGCGGGAGGGTACAATGAGCAGTTCTTC. This codes for CASSLALVAGGYNEQFF.

This clone came up a few times. Different DNA sequences within this sample yield the same CDR3. This sequence joins TRBV7-2 and TRBJ2-7, with D perhaps given as TRBD1 or TRBD2 (5 bases each). The CDR3 is 14 amino acids. Trimming left V 3 bases short and J 0 bases short, with 9 bases between. From germline, CDR1 is SGHTA and CDR2 FQGNSA. This CDR3 reads CASSFGGSSYEQYF. The CDR3 coding sequence is TGTGCCAGCAGCTTTGGGGGAAGCTCCTACGAGCAGTACTTC.

The V gene is TRBV19, the J gene TRBJ2-7; perhaps TRBD2 as D (5 bases). The V end lost 3 bases, the J end lost 3 bases, and 9 bases lay between the germline ends. Germline assignment: CDR1 LNHDA and CDR2 SQIVND (reference sequence). This CDR3 has 13 residues. CDR3 sequence reads: CASSIPGDYEQYF. DNA of the CDR3: TGTGCCAGTAGTATTCCCGGGGACTACGAGCAGTACTTC.

A single count supports this clone. Additional DNA sequences in this sample encode the identical CDR3. The rearrangement uses TRBV10-3 and TRBJ2-3, with a weak D call TRBD2 (6 bases). CDR1 is ENHRY, CDR2 SYGVKD, per germline. Trimming left V 6 bases short and J 2 bases short, with 12 bases between. This CDR3 has 14 residues. The CDR3 DNA reads TGTGCCATCAGCCCGGGGAGGAACACAGATACGCAGTATTTT. Protein: CAISPGRNTDTQYF.

The chain carries TRBV5-4 and TRBJ1-6; TRBD1 matches 9 bases. The CDR3 is made up of 17 amino acids. V shed 2 bases and J 9 bases; nucleotides not matched to a gene: 12. The V gene's germline CDR1 is SGHNT and CDR2 YYREEE (reference sequence). The DNA of the CDR3 is TGTGCCAGCAGCTTTCGTGGGACAGGGACCAAAGGTTCACCCCTCCACTTT. This codes for CASSFRGTGTKGSPLHF.

The chain carries TRBV10-2 and TRBJ2-1, with TRBD2 matching over 7 bases. This CDR3 has 15 amino acids. The V gene end was trimmed by 6 bases and the J gene end by 5 bases; junction bases not matched to a gene: 10. Germline V gene sequence: CDR1 WSHSY, CDR2 SAAADI. The CDR3 nucleotides are TGCGCCAGCAGAGCGGGGCCCACTATGAACAATGAGCAGTTCTTC. Translated: CASRAGPTMNNEQFF.

As to this clone: Distinct nucleotide sequences in the sample also encode this CDR3. In DNA form, the CDR3 reads TGTGCCAGCAGCTCCACCGGGGAGCTGTTTTTT. It is translated as CASSSTGELFF. V and J are TRBV6-5 and TRBJ2-2; D is unresolved. The CDR3 covers 11 residues. CDR1 MNHEY and CDR2 SVGAGI come from the germline V gene. V lost 6 bases and J 4 bases, leaving 3 bases between the germline ends.

This sequence joins TRBV12-1 and TRBJ1-3; whether TRBD1, the table's D call, matches the DNA was not checked. TRBV12-1 is designated a pseudogene. The CDR3 is 18 residues long. The CDR3 nucleotides are TGTGCCAGCAGCTTATCGGACAGGGAAGCCTCGCCTGGAAACACCATATATTTT. Protein product: CASSLSDREASPGNTIYF.

The chain joins TRBV4-3 to TRBJ2-7; D is perhaps TRBD1 (5 bases). CDR1 is LGHNA, CDR2 YSLEER, per germline. The CDR3 sequence is 15 residues long. The ends were cut back, 4 bases at V and 2 bases at J, with 15 bases in the middle. CDR3 residues: CASSLRQGGPYEQYF. The CDR3 DNA sequence: TGCGCCAGCAGCCTCCGCCAGGGTGGGCCCTACGAGCAGTACTTC.

The table lists this clone with a count of one. The sample holds other DNA sequences that translate to the same CDR3. V usage is TRBV6-5 and J usage is TRBJ1-5; D not resolved. The CDR3 runs to 13 residues. Germline CDR1 MNHEY, CDR2 SVGAGI. The germline V and J ends were trimmed by 5 bases and 2 bases, with 7 bases remaining between them. The CDR3 reads CASSGRGNQPQHF. CDR3 coding DNA: TGTGCCAGCAGTGGACGTGGCAATCAGCCCCAGCATTTT.

Of note for this clone: Other DNA sequences of this sample code for an identical CDR3. J is TRBJ2-1 and V is TRBV5-1; 12 bases line up with TRBD2. Trimming removed 0 bases from V and 1 base from J; junction bases left unmatched: 2. Germline V gene lookup returns CDR1 SGHRS and CDR2 YFSETQ. This CDR3 has 17 residues. CDR3 DNA: TGCGCCAGCAGCTTGGTACTAGCGGGGGGATCCTACAATGAGCAGTTCTTC. This sequence encodes CASSLVLAGGSYNEQFF.

The J gene is TRBJ2-2, the V gene TRBV7-8; TRBD1 matches 7 bases. CDR3 length equals 15 residues. Germline V gene data show CDR1 as SGHVS and CDR2 as FQNEAQ. V dropped 6 bases and J dropped 4; count of bases not matched to a gene: 8. The CDR3 sequence is CASRRTGDPTGELFF. CDR3 sequence (DNA): TGTGCCAGCAGACGAACAGGGGACCCCACCGGGGAGCTGTTTTTT.

The V and J genes are TRBV7-2 and TRBJ2-1, with 10 bases aligning to TRBD2. The CDR3 contains 17 residues. The germline CDR1 and CDR2 sequences are SGHTA and FQGNSA. Trimming took 5 bases from V and 8 from J; bases not matched to a gene: 15. DNA of the CDR3: TGTGCCAGCAGCCCCACCACGGCTAGCGGGAGATTGGATGAGCAGTTCTTC. This gives the protein CASSPTTASGRLDEQFF.

This CDR3 is CATNYILGTEAFF. Here the CDR3 DNA reads TGTGCCACAAATTACATCCTTGGTACTGAAGCTTTCTTT. The chain uses TRBV7-2 and TRBJ1-1, with D unclear. The CDR3 loop spans 13 amino acids. V was shortened by 10 bases and J by 5 bases, with 17 bases between the two germline ends. CDR1 and CDR2 from the germline V gene are SGHTA and FQGNSA. The whole variable domain, filled in from reference TRBV7-2 and TRBJ1-1, reads GAGVSQSPSNKVTEKGKDVELRCDPISGHTALYWYRQSLGQGLEFLIYFQGNSAPDKSGLPSDRFSAERTGGSVSTLTIQRTQQEDSAVYLCATNYILGTEAFFGQGTRLTVV.

This chain connects TRBV2 to TRBJ1-2; D unresolved. Deletions cut 7 bases from V and 8 bases from J, with 8 bases between. There are 10 residues in the CDR3. Germline lookup yields CDR1 SNHLY and CDR2 FYNNEI. CDR3 sequence (DNA): TGTGCCAGCAAGGAAGGGGGCTACACCTTC. Residues: CASKEGGYTF.

The chain couples TRBV5-8 to TRBJ1-2; D call uncertain. This CDR3 region has 12 residues. V was shortened by 0 bases and J by 7 bases, with 7 bases between the two germline ends. CDR1 and CDR2 (germline): SGHTS, YDEGEE. The CDR3 DNA sequence: TGTGCCAGCAGCTTGGCCATCGGTGGCTACACCTTC. Amino acids: CASSLAIGGYTF. Filled out from reference TRBV5-8 and TRBJ1-2, the complete variable domain reads EAGVTQSPTHLIKTRGQQATLRCSPISGHTSVYWYQQALGLGLQFLLWYDEGEERNRGNFPPRFSGRQFPNYSSELNVNALELEDSALYLCASSLAIGGYTFGSGTRLTVV.

V usage is TRBV6-5 and J usage is TRBJ2-7, with D possibly matching TRBD2 (6 bases). Germline CDR1 and CDR2: MNHEY and SVGAGI. V was cut by 5 bases and J by 2 bases, with 13 bases left in between. The CDR3 is 14 amino acids. The chain's CDR3 is CASSTDGSAYEQYF. The CDR3 coding sequence is TGTGCCAGCAGTACAGACGGGAGCGCCTACGAGCAGTACTTC.

For this clone: This CDR3 is also generated by other DNA sequences in the sample. The chain uses TRBV30 and TRBJ1-1; D possibly corresponds to TRBD1 (5 bases). Germline V gene data show CDR1 as GTSNPN and CDR2 as SVGIG (reference sequence). Trimming removed 1 base at V and 1 base at J, with 7 bases between. The CDR3 is 13 amino acids. In DNA, the CDR3 is TGTGCCTGGAGTGGACAGAAGAACACTGAAGCTTTCTTT. This translates into CAWSGQKNTEAFF.

This clone was seen only once. The gene calls are TRBV28 and TRBJ2-2; 9 bases agree with TRBD1. This CDR3 comprises 15 residues. Germline V gene data show CDR1 as MDHEN and CDR2 as SYDVKM. With V trimmed by 3 bases and J by 6 bases, 5 bases remained unmatched. The chain's CDR3 is CASSFGTGIAGELFF. DNA for the CDR3: TGTGCCAGCAGTTTCGGGACAGGGATCGCCGGGGAGCTGTTTTTT.